This TCR beta chain was retrieved from a study of blood T cell repertoires in COVID-19 (dated by TCRdb to 2019 to 2021). With respect to the entire study: Samples covering the acute and convalescent phases of COVID-19 were provided by collaborators in the United States, Italy and Spain. The prospective study material was composed of cDNA or gDNA derived from T cells, B-cell-depleted T cells, or PBMCs. Subjects who had been exposed to COVID-19, were actively infected with it, or had recovered from it provided the deeply sampled blood TCRbeta repertoires that made up the dataset. The repertoires were made available in a free public database intended to serve as a resource for research on the immune response to SARS-CoV-2. Samples were obtained from the ongoing ImmuneRACE study (first 160 participants) and from over a thousand subjects provided by 6 global collaborators. Nearly every sample came with metadata listing a de-identified subject ID, COVID-19 status, age in years and sex. Where available, HLA class I and class II types were obtained from metadata supplied by the sample provider rather than from assay-based typing.

TCRbeta CDR3 regions were amplified from genomic DNA using the immunoSEQ Assay, a bias-controlled multiplex PCR. The authors' pipeline ran thus. The number of nucleated cells in each sample was estimated by amplification of reference gene primers within the assay. To quantify the absolute abundance of each unique TCRbeta CDR3 rearrangement, sequence reads were collapsed and filtered. For each sample, productive Simpson clonality was calculated by taking the square root of Simpson's diversity index across productive rearrangements. TCRdb obtained this table from immuneACCESS and retained in-frame rearrangements with V and J assigned. These tables miss some clones; where compared with another copy, unresolved V genes account for less than half of the shortfall, and the remainder is unexplained. V, J and clone size were drawn from that table, and D and trimming were deduced from the DNA. This sample lists about 200,000 clones; about 88% were detected once. The ten largest clones add up to 18% of the sample.

About this clone itself: Its target antigen remains unknown. No much larger clone exists at a distance of one base, and base qualities are not known.

The paper as a whole reports these results and caveats: Clinical and demographic metadata were provided uncurated, with the amount varying by source and participant.

The CDR3 starts with the cysteine, ends with the phenylalanine, and has 13 residues. Solely the CDR3 DNA is kept, with 39 bases framed from the first base. CDR1 and CDR2 are drawn from the germline V gene: SGHRS, YFSETQ. V loses 4 bases, J loses 7 bases, and the germline ends lie 12 bases apart. In Seattle, one collaborating source enrolled patients while the infection was active and tracked those patients longitudinally over the course of disease. Collaborating institutions collected whole blood in K2EDTA tubes following their own protocols. For TCRbeta analysis, collaborator samples were shipped as frozen whole blood, as isolated PBMCs, or as DNA extracted from either sample type.

The rearranged chain carries TRBV5-1 and TRBJ1-5; the D region possibly corresponds to TRBD1 (5 bases align). The sequenced sample was peripheral blood. The clonotype originates from a man aged 50 or older with COVID-19, enrolled during active disease. CDR3 loop: CASSRERGQPQHF. The nucleotide sequence reads TGCGCCAGCAGCAGAGAACGGGGGCAGCCCCAGCATTTT. The full variable domain, with segments outside the CDR3 supplied by the reference TRBV5-1 and TRBJ1-5 proteins, appears as KAGVTQTPRYLIKTRGQQVTLSCSPISGHRSVSWYQQTPGQGLQFLFEYFSETQRNKGNFPGRFSGRQFSNSRSEMNVSTLELGDSALYLCASSRERGQPQHFGDGTRLSIL.